Listed below are T cell receptor beta chains from one sample, sequenced in a study of blood T cell repertoires in COVID-19. Sequencing used immunoSEQ multiplex PCR; TCRdb keeps in-frame clones, though not all of them. The sample has approximately 320,000 clones, more than 90% seen once. The sample taken for sequencing was PBMCs or T cells enriched from blood (not recorded which). Receptor source: a man aged 55-75 years who had recovered from COVID-19. CDR3s include the opening cysteine and the closing phenylalanine or tryptophan. Fields, in order: D gene, J gene, V gene, clone size, CDR3 DNA, CDR3 protein. A D gene is named only where the DNA matches it firmly. For some rows the clone size is stated as once, few or many, or as a class when expanded; others skip it.

d_gene: -; j_gene: TRBJ1-3; v_gene: TRBV7-6; abundance: once; CDR3nt: TGTGCCAGCAGCCCTCAAGGGAGCTCTGGAAACACCATATATTTT; CDR3aa: CASSPQGSSGNTIYF
d_gene: -; j_gene: TRBJ1-6; v_gene: TRBV19; abundance: -; CDR3nt: TGTGCCAGTAGTATTCGGGGAGGGGGTGGTTCACCCCTCCACTTT; CDR3aa: CASSIRGGGGSPLHF
d_gene: TRBD2; j_gene: TRBJ2-1; v_gene: TRBV3-1/TRBV3-2; abundance: -; CDR3nt: TGTGCCAGCAGCGAGGGGACTAGCGGGAGGGGGGAGCAGTTCTTC; CDR3aa: CASSEGTSGRGEQFF
d_gene: -; j_gene: TRBJ2-7; v_gene: TRBV5-1; abundance: -; CDR3nt: TGCGCCAGCAGCCGGACAGTCGACTACGAGCAGTACTTC; CDR3aa: CASSRTVDYEQYF
d_gene: -; j_gene: TRBJ1-2; v_gene: TRBV14; abundance: -; CDR3nt: TGTGCCAGCAGCCAAGATAGCTCAGCGATCTATGGCTACACCTTC; CDR3aa: CASSQDSSAIYGYTF
d_gene: TRBD1; j_gene: TRBJ1-4; v_gene: TRBV9; abundance: -; CDR3nt: TGTGCCAGCAGCCTCGGGACAGGCGGTAGGGAAAAACTGTTTTTT; CDR3aa: CASSLGTGGREKLFF
d_gene: -; j_gene: TRBJ1-6; v_gene: TRBV3-1/TRBV3-2; abundance: once; CDR3nt: TGTGCCAGCAGCCAAGATTCTAGTTCACCCCTCCACTTT; CDR3aa: CASSQDSSSPLHF
d_gene: TRBD1; j_gene: TRBJ2-3; v_gene: TRBV7-6; abundance: -; CDR3nt: TGTGCCAGCAGCTTACTTACAGGGGCCGGTACAGATACGCAGTATTTT; CDR3aa: CASSLLTGAGTDTQYF
d_gene: TRBD2; j_gene: TRBJ2-7; v_gene: TRBV24-1; abundance: -; CDR3nt: TGTGCCACCAGTTTTGGCGGGAGGGCAAGCGAGCAGTACTTC; CDR3aa: CATSFGGRASEQYF
d_gene: -; j_gene: TRBJ2-7; v_gene: TRBV20-1; abundance: -; CDR3nt: TGCAGTGCTAGTTCGCAGACTAGTTACGAGCAGTACTTC; CDR3aa: CSASSQTSYEQYF
d_gene: TRBD1; j_gene: TRBJ1-3; v_gene: TRBV5-8; abundance: -; CDR3nt: TGTGCCAGCAGCTTGGTACCGACAGGGCCAGGATACACCATATATTTT; CDR3aa: CASSLVPTGPGYTIYF
d_gene: -; j_gene: TRBJ2-1; v_gene: TRBV2; abundance: -; CDR3nt: TGTGCCAGCAGTGAGAGCGGGCCGCGCAATGAGCAGTTCTTC; CDR3aa: CASSESGPRNEQFF
d_gene: -; j_gene: TRBJ1-3; v_gene: TRBV11-2; abundance: -; CDR3nt: TGTGCCAGCAGCACGATACAGGGATTTCGCTCTGGAAACACCATATATTTT; CDR3aa: CASSTIQGFRSGNTIYF
d_gene: -; j_gene: TRBJ2-5; v_gene: TRBV13; abundance: -; CDR3nt: TGTGCCAGCAGCGCAACCCGACAGTACCCTATGGAGACCCAGTACTTC; CDR3aa: CASSATRQYPMETQYF
d_gene: -; j_gene: TRBJ1-6; v_gene: TRBV7-9; abundance: -; CDR3nt: TGTGCCAGCAGCCCCGGGGCAGGGGTTGGCTCACCCCTCCACTTT; CDR3aa: CASSPGAGVGSPLHF
d_gene: -; j_gene: TRBJ2-3; v_gene: TRBV5-4; abundance: once; CDR3nt: TGTGCCAGCAGACTGACAAGCCACACAGATACGCAGTATTTT; CDR3aa: CASRLTSHTDTQYF
d_gene: -; j_gene: TRBJ2-7; v_gene: TRBV6-2/TRBV6-3; abundance: -; CDR3nt: TGTGCCAGCAGTTACTCGATACAGAGCTACGAGCAGTACTTC; CDR3aa: CASSYSIQSYEQYF
d_gene: TRBD1; j_gene: TRBJ1-2; v_gene: TRBV29-1; abundance: -; CDR3nt: TGCAGCCCGTGTTCCGACAGGGCGAGCTACACCTTC; CDR3aa: CSPCSDRASYTF
d_gene: -; j_gene: TRBJ2-7; v_gene: TRBV18; abundance: once; CDR3nt: TGTGCCAGCTCACCGGCGCTAGGCCCTGGCGAGCAGTACTTC; CDR3aa: CASSPALGPGEQYF
d_gene: TRBD1; j_gene: TRBJ1-5; v_gene: TRBV6-6; abundance: -; CDR3nt: TGTGCCAGCAGCCGTGGGACAGGGCAAAATCAGCCCCAGCATTTT; CDR3aa: CASSRGTGQNQPQHF
d_gene: -; j_gene: TRBJ2-7; v_gene: TRBV4-3; abundance: -; CDR3nt: TGCGCCAGCAGCCAAGCCGGGGGGCCGGGCTACGAGCAGTACTTC; CDR3aa: CASSQAGGPGYEQYF
d_gene: -; j_gene: TRBJ2-7; v_gene: TRBV30; abundance: -; CDR3nt: TGTGCCTGGATGGGCGCCCCGTTCTACGAGCAGTACTTC; CDR3aa: CAWMGAPFYEQYF
d_gene: -; j_gene: TRBJ1-1; v_gene: TRBV3-1/TRBV3-2; abundance: -; CDR3nt: TGTGCCAGCAGCCAAGTTCGACAGGCCGGCCACACTGAAGCTTTCTTT; CDR3aa: CASSQVRQAGHTEAFF
d_gene: TRBD1; j_gene: TRBJ2-6; v_gene: TRBV6-5; abundance: -; CDR3nt: TGTGCCAGCAGTTACCAGGGACAGCCTGGGGCCAACGTCCTGACTTTC; CDR3aa: CASSYQGQPGANVLTF
d_gene: TRBD1; j_gene: TRBJ1-2; v_gene: TRBV6-4; abundance: -; CDR3nt: TGTGCCAGCAGTCTTACCCCGGGACAGGGATATGGCTACACCTTC; CDR3aa: CASSLTPGQGYGYTF
d_gene: -; j_gene: TRBJ1-1; v_gene: TRBV6-5; abundance: few; CDR3nt: TGTGCCAGCAGCAGACAGCGAGAGAACACTGAAGCTTTCTTT; CDR3aa: CASSRQRENTEAFF
d_gene: -; j_gene: TRBJ1-4; v_gene: TRBV5-1; abundance: -; CDR3nt: TGCGCCAGCAGCGTGGACGGCTCCGGGGGAAAACTGTTTTTT; CDR3aa: CASSVDGSGGKLFF
d_gene: TRBD2; j_gene: TRBJ2-2; v_gene: TRBV7-9; abundance: -; CDR3nt: TGTGCCAGCAGCTTAGGGGGAGGGCCGACCGGGGAGCTGTTTTTT; CDR3aa: CASSLGGGPTGELFF
d_gene: -; j_gene: TRBJ1-1; v_gene: TRBV11-2; abundance: few; CDR3nt: TGTGCCAGCAGCTTAGTGCAGGGTTCGGCTTTCTTT; CDR3aa: CASSLVQGSAFF
d_gene: -; j_gene: TRBJ1-2; v_gene: TRBV6-5; abundance: -; CDR3nt: TGTGCCAGCAGTTACCCCGGTGCGCGGGATGGCTACACCTTC; CDR3aa: CASSYPGARDGYTF
d_gene: -; j_gene: TRBJ2-5; v_gene: TRBV7-2; abundance: -; CDR3nt: TGTGCCAGCAGCCCCACAAGCGGGTCCGGGGAGACCCAGTACTTC; CDR3aa: CASSPTSGSGETQYF
d_gene: -; j_gene: TRBJ2-1; v_gene: TRBV7-9; abundance: -; CDR3nt: TGTGCCAGCAGTTTGGTGGAGGAGCAGTTCTTC; CDR3aa: CASSLVEEQFF
d_gene: -; j_gene: TRBJ1-3; v_gene: TRBV4-1; abundance: -; CDR3nt: TGCGCCAGCAGCCGACAATCCTCTGGAAACACCATATATTTT; CDR3aa: CASSRQSSGNTIYF
d_gene: TRBD2; j_gene: TRBJ2-3; v_gene: TRBV5-1; abundance: once; CDR3nt: TGCGCCAGCAGGACGACGGGACTAGCAATAGATACGCAGTATTTT; CDR3aa: CASRTTGLAIDTQYF
d_gene: -; j_gene: TRBJ1-3; v_gene: TRBV9; abundance: once; CDR3nt: TGTGCCAGCAGCGTGGAGGGCTCTGGAAACACCATATATTTT; CDR3aa: CASSVEGSGNTIYF
d_gene: TRBD1; j_gene: TRBJ2-1; v_gene: TRBV27; abundance: -; CDR3nt: TGTGCCAGCAGTTTATTGGGGACAGGGGACAATGAGCAGTTCTTC; CDR3aa: CASSLLGTGDNEQFF
d_gene: -; j_gene: TRBJ2-7; v_gene: TRBV10-3; abundance: -; CDR3nt: TGTGCCATCAGTGATGGTGACCGTCCGGGGCAGTACTTC; CDR3aa: CAISDGDRPGQYF
d_gene: -; j_gene: TRBJ2-3; v_gene: TRBV5-1; abundance: -; CDR3nt: TGCGCCAGCAGCCCAACACCCGCCGGGGATACGCAGTATTTT; CDR3aa: CASSPTPAGDTQYF
d_gene: -; j_gene: TRBJ1-1; v_gene: TRBV9; abundance: -; CDR3nt: TGTGCCAGCAGCGGAACCGGGACACCGAACACTGAAGCTTTCTTT; CDR3aa: CASSGTGTPNTEAFF
d_gene: TRBD1; j_gene: TRBJ1-5; v_gene: TRBV10-3; abundance: -; CDR3nt: TGTGCCATCAGTGGGACAGGTGTTGGTCAGCCCCAGCATTTT; CDR3aa: CAISGTGVGQPQHF
d_gene: -; j_gene: TRBJ1-6; v_gene: TRBV4-3; abundance: -; CDR3nt: TGCGCCAGCAGCCTGGGTGTAGGACAAGACTATAATTCACCCCTCCACTTT; CDR3aa: CASSLGVGQDYNSPLHF